This T cell receptor (beta chain) was identified during a study of T cell repertoires in cytomegalovirus infection. Study information: Both recently identified HLA-C-restricted and well-studied HLA-B-restricted CMV epitopes were used in the study. CMV infection and matching HLA type were both indicated by public TCR beta signatures.

This clonotype was counted between two and nine times. What it binds is unknown. Each CDR3 protein is one row after TCRdb ran MiXCR on the reads. The sample consists of roughly 920,000 distinct CDR3 sequences, approximately 31% of them appearing once. Study-wide findings and caveats: Carriers of CMV plus the relevant HLA were identified by cumulative public TCR beta family frequency. What dominated the ex vivo response were HLA-C-restricted CMV-specific TCR beta clonotypes.

The germline CDR1 and CDR2 sequences are MNHEY and SMNVEV (reference sequence). The CDR3 is 14 amino acids. The junction had 3 bases not matched to a gene; V was cut back by 5 bases and J by 0 bases. The source of this sequence is a human donor in good health (CMV status not recorded). Some clones in this sample may be carry-over from other donors' samples. The specimen comprised cultured CD8+ T cells from PBMCs, sampled from culture after CMV antigen stimulation. The chain uses TRBV27 and TRBJ1-1; 7 nucleotides match TRBD1. The CDR3 coding sequence is TGTGCCAGCAGTACAGGGGTCATGAACACTGAAGCTTTCTTT. It codes for CASSTGVMNTEAFF.